The present T cell receptor (beta chain) was sequenced within a study of cytomegalovirus exposure and HLA in healthy donors. Study findings and constraints: The investigators catalogued 150 to 200 TCR beta chains as cytomegalovirus-associated.

While the first cohort had around 700 subjects, the donors belonged to the separate validation cohort of about 110 subjects. Worth noting for this clone: The antigen remains undetermined. The junction and the germline gene differ at one end; a read error may be behind it.

The table came from immunoSEQ multiplex PCR; TCRdb's copy has only in-frame clones and leaves some out. The sample shows 200,000 to 300,000 clones, approximately 84% of them seen only once. The source of this sequence is a woman under 40 in good health and CMV-seropositive. Sample: PBMCs.

CDR3 residues: CAISEGTATNTQYF. For the CDR3, the DNA is TGTGCCATCAGTGAAGGGACAGCCACAAATACGCAGTATTTT. The chain couples TRBV10-3 to TRBJ2-3; 7 bases fit TRBD1. This CDR3 has 14 amino acids. Germline-derived CDR1 and CDR2 are ENHRY and SYGVKD.